This TCR beta chain was sequenced for a study of blood T cell repertoires in COVID-19. Study in general: COVID-19 samples, acute and convalescent, were from the United States, Italy and Spain. The analysed material was cDNA or gDNA that came from T cells, B-cell-depleted T cells, or PBMCs.

V was trimmed by 4 bases and J by 4 bases, leaving 20 bases between them. The CDR3 consists of 16 residues. The germline V gene encodes CDR1 SGHRS and CDR2 YFSETQ. Authors' processing steps: Amplification of reference gene primers was used by the study to estimate nucleated cell counts. Profiled with immunoSEQ multiplex PCR; TCRdb holds only in-frame clones, not every one. The V and J calls and clone size are taken from that table; D and trimming were inferred from the DNA. The sample holds some 220,000 clones, around 83% seen once. The sequence derives from a man in his forties or fifties who had recovered from COVID-19. The rearrangement joins TRBV5-1 to TRBJ1-1, with TRBD1 as a possible D gene (5 bases). Sequencing was carried out using peripheral blood. CDR3 in DNA: TGCGCCAGCAGCGGGGGGTGGGACGGCTTTGGCACTGAAGCTTTCTTT. Its protein is CASSGGWDGFGTEAFF.